Reported below is one T cell receptor beta chain. TCRdb's table, derived via immunoSEQ multiplex PCR, lists solely in-frame clones and lacks some. The sample records 55,000 to 65,000 clones, roughly 90% being singletons. These data belong to a study of OX40 agonist ivuxolimab in advanced cancers. The CDR3 has 15 amino acids. Germline loops: CDR1 SGDLS, CDR2 YYNGEE. Trimming shortened V by 4 bases and J by 5 bases, and 15 bases separated the two germline ends. The sequence derives from an adult with an advanced solid tumor such as melanoma, head and neck, liver or kidney cancer. This rearrangement joins TRBV9 to TRBJ1-4; possibly TRBD1 for D (5 bases). The source material was CD4+ or CD8+ T cells sorted from blood, sampled in a trial of the OX40 agonist ivuxolimab. The chain's CDR3 is CASSPKGRANEKLFF. Here the CDR3 DNA reads TGTGCCAGCAGCCCGAAGGGCAGGGCGAATGAAAAACTGTTTTTT.